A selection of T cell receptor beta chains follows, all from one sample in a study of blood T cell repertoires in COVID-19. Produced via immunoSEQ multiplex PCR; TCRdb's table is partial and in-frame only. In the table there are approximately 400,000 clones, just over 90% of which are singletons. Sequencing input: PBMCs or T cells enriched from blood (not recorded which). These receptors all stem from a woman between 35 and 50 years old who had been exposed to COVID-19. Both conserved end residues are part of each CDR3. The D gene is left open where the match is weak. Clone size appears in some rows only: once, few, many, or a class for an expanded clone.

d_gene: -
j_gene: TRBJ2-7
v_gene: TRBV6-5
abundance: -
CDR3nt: TGTGCCTCGTCGAGGGTCAACGACGAGCAGTACTTC
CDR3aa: CASSRVNDEQYF

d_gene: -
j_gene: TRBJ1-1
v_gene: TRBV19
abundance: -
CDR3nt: TGTGCCAGTAGTATAGTTGGTTCGGGGGCTGAAGCTTTCTTT
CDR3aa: CASSIVGSGAEAFF

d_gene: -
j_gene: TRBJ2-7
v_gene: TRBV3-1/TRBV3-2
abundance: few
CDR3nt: TGTGCCAGCAGCCAAGCACTAGAGGCCTACGAGCAGTACTTC
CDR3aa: CASSQALEAYEQYF

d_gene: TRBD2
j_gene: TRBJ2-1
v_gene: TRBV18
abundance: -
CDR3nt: TGTGCCAGCTCACCACCCAACGGACTAGCGGGGGTAGAGCAGTTCTTC
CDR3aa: CASSPPNGLAGVEQFF

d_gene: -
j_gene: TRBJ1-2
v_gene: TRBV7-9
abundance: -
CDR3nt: TGTGCCAGCAGCTTAGCCGGAGGACCCTCTAAAGGCGGCTACACCTTC
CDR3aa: CASSLAGGPSKGGYTF

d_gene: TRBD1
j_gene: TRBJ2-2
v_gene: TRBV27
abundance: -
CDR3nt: TGTGCCAGCAGTTTAGACAGGGGGCTAACGGGCACCGGGGAGCTGTTTTTT
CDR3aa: CASSLDRGLTGTGELFF

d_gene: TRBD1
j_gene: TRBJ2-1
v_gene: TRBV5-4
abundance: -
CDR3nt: TGTGCCAGCAGCCAAGGGACAGCCCGCCCCTCCTACAATGAGCAGTTCTTC
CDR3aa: CASSQGTARPSYNEQFF

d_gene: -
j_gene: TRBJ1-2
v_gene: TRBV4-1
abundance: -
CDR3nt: TGCGCCAGCAGCCCAACGGAGCAGGGATATAACTATGGCTACACCTTC
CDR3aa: CASSPTEQGYNYGYTF

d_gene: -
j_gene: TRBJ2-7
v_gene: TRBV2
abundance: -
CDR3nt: TGTGCCAGCAGTGAACCCCCTACCGGGGGCTACGAGCAGTACTTC
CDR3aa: CASSEPPTGGYEQYF

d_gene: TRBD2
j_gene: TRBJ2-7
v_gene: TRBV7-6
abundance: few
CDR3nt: TGTGCCAGCAGCTTAGATTCGGGAGGACCGACCCAGAGCTACGAGCAGTACTTC
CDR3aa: CASSLDSGGPTQSYEQYF

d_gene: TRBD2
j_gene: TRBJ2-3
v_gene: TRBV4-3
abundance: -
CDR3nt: TGCGCCAGCAGCCATGCCCGCTTGTGGGGCGGGGGAGATACGCAGTATTTT
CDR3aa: CASSHARLWGGGDTQYF

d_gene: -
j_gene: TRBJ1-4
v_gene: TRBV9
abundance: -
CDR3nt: TGTGCCAGCAGCACGCACACAGGGTCGGGTGAAAAACTGTTTTTT
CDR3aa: CASSTHTGSGEKLFF

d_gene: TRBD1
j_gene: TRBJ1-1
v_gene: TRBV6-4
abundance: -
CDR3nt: TGTGCCAGCAGACCATCGGGACAGGGGGCGAAAGGCACTGAAGCTTTCTTT
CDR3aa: CASRPSGQGAKGTEAFF

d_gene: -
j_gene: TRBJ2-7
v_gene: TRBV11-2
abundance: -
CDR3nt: TGTGCCAGCAGCTTAGATGGAGGGAGCACCTACGAGCAGTACTTC
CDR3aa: CASSLDGGSTYEQYF

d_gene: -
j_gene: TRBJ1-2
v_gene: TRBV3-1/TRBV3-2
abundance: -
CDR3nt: TGTGCCAGCAAAAGCTCGGGGGGAGTCTGGTATGGCTACACCTTC
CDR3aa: CASKSSGGVWYGYTF

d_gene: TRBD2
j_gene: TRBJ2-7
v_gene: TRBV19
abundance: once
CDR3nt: TGTGCCAGTAAGGAGACTAGCGGGAGGGGCGAGCAGTACTTC
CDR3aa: CASKETSGRGEQYF

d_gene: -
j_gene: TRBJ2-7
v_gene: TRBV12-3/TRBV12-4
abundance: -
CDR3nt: TGTGCCAGCAGTTCCCCCAACTCCTACGAGCAGTACTTC
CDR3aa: CASSSPNSYEQYF

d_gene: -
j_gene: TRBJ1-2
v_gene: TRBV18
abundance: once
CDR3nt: TGTGCCAGCTCACCACTGATGCGTTCCCTCTACACCTTC
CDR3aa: CASSPLMRSLYTF

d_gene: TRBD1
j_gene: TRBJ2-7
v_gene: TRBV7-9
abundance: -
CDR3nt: TGTGCCAGCAGCTTGGGACAGGGATTCCACGAGCAGTACTTC
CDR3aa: CASSLGQGFHEQYF

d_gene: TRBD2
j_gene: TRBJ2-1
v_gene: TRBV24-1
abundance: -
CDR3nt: TGTGCCACCAGTGATCCTAGCGGGGTCGACAATGAGCAGTTCTTC
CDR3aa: CATSDPSGVDNEQFF

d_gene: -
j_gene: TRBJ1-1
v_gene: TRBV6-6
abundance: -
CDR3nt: TGTGCCAGCAGCCACCTCGGGACTGAAGCTTTCTTT
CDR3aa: CASSHLGTEAFF

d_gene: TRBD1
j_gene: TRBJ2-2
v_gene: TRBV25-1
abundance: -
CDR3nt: TGTGCCAGCAGTGAGTCCCCGGGACAGGGGAGCACCGGGGAGCTGTTTTTT
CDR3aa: CASSESPGQGSTGELFF

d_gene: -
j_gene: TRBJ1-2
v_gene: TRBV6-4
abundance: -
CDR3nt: TGTGCCAGCAGTGACTCTTCCCCCGGGATAGGTGGCTACACCTTC
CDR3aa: CASSDSSPGIGGYTF

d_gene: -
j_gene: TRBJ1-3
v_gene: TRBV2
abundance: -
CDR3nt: TGTGCCAGCAGGAAAGACAGCAACTCTGGAAACACCATATATTTT
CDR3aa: CASRKDSNSGNTIYF

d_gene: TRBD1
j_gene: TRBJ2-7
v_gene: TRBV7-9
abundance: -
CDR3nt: TGTGCCAGCAGCTCCTACCCGACAGGGAATTCCTACGAGCAGTACTTC
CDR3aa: CASSSYPTGNSYEQYF

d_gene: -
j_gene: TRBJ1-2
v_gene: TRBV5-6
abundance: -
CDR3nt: TGTGCCAGCAGCTTGGGTCGGGGGGCAAGCGGCTACACCTTC
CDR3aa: CASSLGRGASGYTF

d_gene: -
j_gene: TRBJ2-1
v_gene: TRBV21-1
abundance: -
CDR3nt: TGTGCCAGCAGCATCTGGGGACTAGCGGGAGGGCTCGAAAATGAGCAGTTCTTC
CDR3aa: CASSIWGLAGGLENEQFF

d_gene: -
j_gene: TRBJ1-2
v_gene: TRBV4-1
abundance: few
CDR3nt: TGCGCCAGCAGCCGGGGGGGCAGCAACTATGGCTACACCTTC
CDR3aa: CASSRGGSNYGYTF

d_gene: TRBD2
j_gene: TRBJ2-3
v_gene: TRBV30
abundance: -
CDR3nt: TGTGCCTGGAGGGAACTAGCGGGGGGGCAAGATACGCAGTATTTT
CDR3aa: CAWRELAGGQDTQYF

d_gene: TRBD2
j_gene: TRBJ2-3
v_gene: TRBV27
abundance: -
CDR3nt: TGTGCCAGCAGACTGACTATCGGTAGCGGGAGGGCCCATACGCAGTATTTT
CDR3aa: CASRLTIGSGRAHTQYF

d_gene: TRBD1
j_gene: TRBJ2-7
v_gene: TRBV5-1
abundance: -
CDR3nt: TGCGCCAGCAGCTCATCGACAGGGTTGTACGAGCAGTACTTC
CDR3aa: CASSSSTGLYEQYF

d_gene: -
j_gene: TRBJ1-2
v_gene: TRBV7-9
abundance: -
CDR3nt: TGTGCCAGCAGCTTAGTGGGCTCGAGCTATGGCTACACCTTC
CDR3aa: CASSLVGSSYGYTF

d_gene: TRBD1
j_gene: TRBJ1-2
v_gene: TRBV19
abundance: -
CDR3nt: TGTGCCAGTAGTCGGGACAGGGAAACTAACTATGGCTACACCTTC
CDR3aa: CASSRDRETNYGYTF

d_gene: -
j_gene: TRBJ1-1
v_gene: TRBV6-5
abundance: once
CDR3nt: TGTGCCAGCAGTTACGAGGTGGGGCAGCCGAACACTGAAGCTTTCTTT
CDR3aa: CASSYEVGQPNTEAFF

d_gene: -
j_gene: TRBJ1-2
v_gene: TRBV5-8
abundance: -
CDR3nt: TGTGCCAGCAGCCAAAATGCCTGGGCAGACTACACCTTC
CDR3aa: CASSQNAWADYTF

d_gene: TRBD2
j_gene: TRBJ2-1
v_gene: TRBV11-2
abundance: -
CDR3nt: TGTGCCAGCAGCTTAGATATTAGGACTAGTTCTAGGTCCTACAATGAGCAGTTCTTC
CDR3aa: CASSLDIRTSSRSYNEQFF

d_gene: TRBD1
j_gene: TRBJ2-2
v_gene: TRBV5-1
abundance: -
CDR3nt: TGCGCCAGCAGCTTGGCCTTTACAGGGGCCGGGGAGCTGTTTTTT
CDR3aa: CASSLAFTGAGELFF

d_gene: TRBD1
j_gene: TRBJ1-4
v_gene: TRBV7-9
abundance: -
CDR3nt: TGTGCCAGCAGCTTAGCGGGACAGGGTAATGAAAAACTGTTTTTT
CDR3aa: CASSLAGQGNEKLFF

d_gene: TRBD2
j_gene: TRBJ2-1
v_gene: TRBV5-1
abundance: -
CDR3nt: TGCGCCAGCAGCGCCACTAGCGGGAGGGCCGGTGAGCAGTTCTTC
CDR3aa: CASSATSGRAGEQFF

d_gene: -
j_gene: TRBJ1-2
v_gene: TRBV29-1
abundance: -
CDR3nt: TGCAGCGTCCCCATTGGCAGGGTTGATCAGGGCTACACCTTC
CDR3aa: CSVPIGRVDQGYTF

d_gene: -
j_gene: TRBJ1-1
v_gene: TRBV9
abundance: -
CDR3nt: TGTGCCAGCAGCGTAAGCCCGGGTGGCGAGATAGCTGAAGCTTTCTTT
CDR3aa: CASSVSPGGEIAEAFF

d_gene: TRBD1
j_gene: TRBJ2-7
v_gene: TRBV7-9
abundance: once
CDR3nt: TGTGCCAGCAGCTTAGCCCGACAGGGATCCGCCGAGCAGTACTTC
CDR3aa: CASSLARQGSAEQYF

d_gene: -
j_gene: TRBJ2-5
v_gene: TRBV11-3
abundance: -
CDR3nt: TGTGCCAGCAGCTTAACTCAAGAGACCCAGTACTTC
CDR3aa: CASSLTQETQYF

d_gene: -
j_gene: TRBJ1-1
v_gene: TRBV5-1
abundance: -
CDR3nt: TGCGCCAGCAGCTTGGATGGCAGGGTGGGAACTGAAGCTTTCTTT
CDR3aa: CASSLDGRVGTEAFF

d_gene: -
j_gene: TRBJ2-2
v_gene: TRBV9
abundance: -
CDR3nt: TGTGCCAGCAGCGTGAACAGGGAAAACACCGGGGAGCTGTTTTTT
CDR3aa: CASSVNRENTGELFF

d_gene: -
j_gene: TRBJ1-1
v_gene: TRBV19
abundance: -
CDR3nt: TGTGCCAGTAGTAGGGGTGGACGGGAGACCTACACTGAAGCTTTCTTT
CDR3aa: CASSRGGRETYTEAFF

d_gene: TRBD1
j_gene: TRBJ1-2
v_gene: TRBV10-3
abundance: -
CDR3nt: TGTGCCATCAGCCGACAGGGAAGGGATGGCTACACCTTC
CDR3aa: CAISRQGRDGYTF

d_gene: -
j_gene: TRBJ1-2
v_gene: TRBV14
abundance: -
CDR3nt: TGTGCCAGCAGCCCCGTCCGGGGGGCGGGCTACACCTTC
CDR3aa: CASSPVRGAGYTF

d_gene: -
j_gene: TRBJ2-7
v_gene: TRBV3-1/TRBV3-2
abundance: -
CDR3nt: TGTGCCAGCAGCTTACAGGGAGGGTCTGGAGAGCAGTACTTC
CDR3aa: CASSLQGGSGEQYF

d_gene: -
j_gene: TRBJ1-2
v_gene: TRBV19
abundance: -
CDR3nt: TGTGCCAGTAGCACACCAACGACGGACAGCAACTATGGCTACACCTTC
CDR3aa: CASSTPTTDSNYGYTF

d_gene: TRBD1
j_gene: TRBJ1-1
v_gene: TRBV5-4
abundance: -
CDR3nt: TGTGCCAGCAGCCACAGGACAGGGAACACTGAAGCTTTCTTT
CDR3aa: CASSHRTGNTEAFF

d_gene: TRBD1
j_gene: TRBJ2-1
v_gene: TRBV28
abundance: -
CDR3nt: TGTGCCAGCAGTTTACCGGGACAGGGACGATATGAGCAGTTCTTC
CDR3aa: CASSLPGQGRYEQFF

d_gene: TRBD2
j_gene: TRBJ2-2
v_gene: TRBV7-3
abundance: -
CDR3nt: TGTGCCAGCAGCTTAGGGACTAGCGGGGCCGGGGAGCTGTTTTTT
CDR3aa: CASSLGTSGAGELFF